This T cell receptor beta chain was sequenced in a study of Graves' ophthalmopathy and Graves' hyperthyroidism. General observations from the study: Blood also carried most expanded thyroid clonotypes exceeding 0.001 frequency. With almost 90% sensitivity and 75% to 84% specificity, a 13-signature model separated ophthalmopathy from stable hyperthyroidism.

The CDR3 loop spans 14 amino acids. V was cut by 4 bases and J by 2 bases, with 12 bases left in between. CDR1 SGHDT and CDR2 YYEEEE come from the germline V gene. In its sample, this clonotype was seen many times. Its target is not known. Scientists amplified the TCR beta CDR3 regions from RNA transcripts. Second-round multiplex PCR followed a first-round RT-PCR using HTBI primers. TCRdb fed the multiplex PCR reads into MiXCR, producing one record per CDR3 protein. Seen here are around 1,000,000 distinct CDR3 sequences, about 35% observed once, and the top ten hold 11%. The clonotype originates from an adult man with Graves' hyperthyroidism. The sample comprised peripheral blood or thyroid tissue (not recorded which). The rearrangement joins TRBV5-6 to TRBJ1-2; TRBD1 might be the D (5 bases). CDR3: CASSNRQTNYGYTF. The DNA for the CDR3 is TGTGCCAGCAGCAACCGACAGACCAACTATGGCTACACCTTC.